Each of the 24 T cell receptor beta chains below was sequenced from the same sample in a study of cytomegalovirus exposure and HLA in healthy donors. Amplification used 60 Vbeta primers and 13 Jbeta primers. Assay used: immunoSEQ multiplex PCR; TCRdb lists only in-frame clones, some missing. The sample carries under 200,000 clones, around 68% recorded once. Sequencing was done on a sample of PBMCs. The source of these receptors is a man over 45 in good health and CMV-seronegative.

This clone was seen a single time. The chain employs TRBV5-1 and TRBJ1-6; tentatively, D is TRBD1 (5 bases). From germline, CDR1 is SGHRS and CDR2 YFSETQ. Between the trimmed V and J ends, which lost 5 bases and 0 bases, there was a span of 12 bases. The CDR3 covers 16 residues. The CDR3 reads CASRSQASSYNSPLHF. CDR3 bases: TGCGCCAGCAGATCACAGGCTAGCTCCTATAATTCACCCCTCCACTTT.

This clone was recorded a few times. This chain joins TRBV2 and TRBJ1-2; 9 nucleotides match TRBD1. Germline V gives CDR1 SNHLY, CDR2 FYNNEI. After removal of 7 bases from V and 7 bases from J, the junction contained 13 bases not matched to a gene. This CDR3 comprises 15 residues. The CDR3 sequence: CASTSFRDRVRGYTF. In nucleotides, the CDR3 is TGTGCCAGCACTTCGTTCCGGGACAGGGTACGTGGCTACACCTTC.

This clone was detected a few times. The chain recombines TRBV5-1 with TRBJ1-2; D not certain. The CDR3 is 15 residues long. Germline V gene lookup returns CDR1 SGHRS and CDR2 YFSETQ. The germline V and J ends were trimmed by 4 bases and 5 bases, with 18 bases remaining between them. CDR3 sequence (DNA): TGCGCCAGCAGCCCGGTCACGGGGATGAAGTATGGCTACACCTTC. It yields the protein CASSPVTGMKYGYTF.

The V and J genes are TRBV29-1 and TRBJ1-5; 8 nucleotides agree with TRBD1. Germline lookup yields CDR1 SQVTM and CDR2 ANQGSEA. CDR3 size: 13 residues. Losses at the gene ends were 7 bases for V and 2 bases for J; bases not matched to a gene: 4. CDR3 sequence (DNA): TGCAGCGCTCAGACAGGGGGCAATCAGCCCCAGCATTTT. This sequence encodes CSAQTGGNQPQHF.

In DNA form, the CDR3 reads TGCAGCGTTTACCAGGGGGCATCCTACGAGCAGTACTTC. Translating gives CSVYQGASYEQYF. The chain carries TRBV29-1 and TRBJ2-7; 8 bases agree with TRBD1. The CDR3 extends over 13 amino acids. Germline V gene sequence: CDR1 SQVTM, CDR2 ANQGSEA. Unmatched junction bases numbered 4, after V lost 5 bases and J lost 1 base.

This sequence joins TRBV18 and TRBJ2-1; 9 nucleotides match TRBD2. This CDR3 region has 16 residues. Germline CDR1 is KGHSH and CDR2 is LQKENI. The V segment lost 0 bases and the J segment 12 bases; nucleotides outside the gene matches: 12. CDR3 protein: CASSPPAGGPDRGQFF. CDR3 bases: TGTGCCAGCTCACCACCAGCGGGGGGACCTGACCGAGGGCAGTTCTTC.

This clone has just one count. V usage is TRBV25-1 and J usage is TRBJ2-2; the match to TRBD2 covers 8 bases. The junction had 8 bases not matched to a gene; V was cut back by 5 bases and J by 3 bases. Per the germline V gene, CDR1 is MGHDK and CDR2 is SYGVNS. This CDR3 spans 16 amino acids. CDR3: CASSKTGTRDTGELFF. In DNA, the CDR3 is TGTGCCAGCAGTAAAACCGGGACTAGGGACACCGGGGAGCTGTTTTTT.

The chain uses TRBV5-1 and TRBJ2-2, with 13 bases matching TRBD2. The germline V gene encodes CDR1 SGHRS and CDR2 YFSETQ. This CDR3 is built from 17 residues. The trim removed 4 bases at V and 2 bases at J, leaving 5 bases unmatched. The CDR3 loop reads CASSPGLAGVNTGELFF. CDR3 in DNA: TGCGCCAGCAGCCCCGGACTAGCGGGGGTAAACACCGGGGAGCTGTTTTTT.

This chain links TRBV4-1 with TRBJ2-3; 13 bases match TRBD2. Germline V gene lookup returns CDR1 MGHRA and CDR2 YSYEKL. The CDR3 consists of 16 residues. V trimming: 2 bases; J trimming: 4 bases; junction bases outside the gene matches: 3. DNA for the CDR3: TGCGCCAGCAGCCAACAACTAGCGGGGGGGCCAGATACGCAGTATTTT. Protein: CASSQQLAGGPDTQYF.

V usage is TRBV9 and J usage is TRBJ2-7; 7 bases fit TRBD2. V shed 2 bases, J shed 5 bases, and the junction held 7 bases outside the gene matches. The CDR3 has 14 residues. CDR1 is SGDLS and CDR2 is YYNGEE in the germline V gene. The CDR3 spells CASSVDAGTNEQYF. The CDR3, as DNA: TGTGCCAGCAGCGTTGATGCCGGGACTAACGAGCAGTACTTC.

The chain links TRBV5-4 to TRBJ2-1; D is possibly TRBD2 (5 bases). With 4 bases removed from V and 0 bases from J, the gap between germline ends came to 20 bases. The CDR3 loop spans 18 amino acids. Germline V gene lookup returns CDR1 SGHNT and CDR2 YYREEE (reference sequence). CDR3 nucleotide sequence: TGTGCCAGCAGCCCTCGGGGTGGCAGAGCCAGCTCCTACAATGAGCAGTTCTTC. Translating gives CASSPRGGRASSYNEQFF.

About this clone: One junction end disagrees with the germline gene, perhaps due to a read error. The chain carries TRBV15 and TRBJ1-5; 7 bases fit TRBD1. Germline assignment: CDR1 LNHNV and CDR2 YYDKDF (reference sequence). The length of the CDR3 is 17 residues. The DNA for the CDR3 is TGTGCCACCAACAGACCCGACAGGGCGGACGGTAATCAGCCCCAGCATTTT. Translation: CATNRPDRADGNQPQHF. Combining the CDR3 with reference TRBV15 and TRBJ1-5 gives the whole variable domain DAMVIQNPRYQVTQFGKPVTLSCSQTLNHNVMYWYQQKSSQAPKLLFHYYDKDFNNEADTPDNFQSRRPNTSFCFLDIRSPGLGDTAMYLCATNRPDRADGNQPQHFGDGTRLSIL.

The chain combines TRBV5-8 with TRBJ1-4; weak D call: TRBD1 (6 bases). Trimming took off 6 bases at V and 5 bases at J, with 20 bases between the two ends. The CDR3 spans 16 residues. Germline loops: CDR1 SGHTS, CDR2 YDEGEE. The CDR3 sequence is CASTPSRTVANEKLFF. The CDR3 coding sequence is TGTGCCAGCACTCCATCGAGGACAGTTGCGAATGAAAAACTGTTTTTT.

In the case of this clone: Other nucleotide sequences from this sample produce the same CDR3. The chain combines TRBV7-2 with TRBJ2-3; perhaps TRBD1 as D (5 bases). This CDR3 contains 12 residues. Germline loops: CDR1 SGHTA, CDR2 FQGNSA. Trimming left V 5 bases short and J 4 bases short, with 7 bases between. DNA for the CDR3: TGTGCCAGCAGCCAAGGGGCAGATACGCAGTATTTT. Its protein product is CASSQGADTQYF.

The chain has TRBV15 and TRBJ1-1; 8 bases are a match to TRBD1. The V gene end was trimmed by 2 bases and the J gene end by 4 bases; junction bases not matched to a gene: 3. CDR3 length: 14 amino acids. CDR1 is LNHNV, CDR2 YYDKDF, per germline (reference sequence). The CDR3 here is CATSRPTGGTEAFF. The CDR3 DNA reads TGTGCCACCAGCAGACCTACAGGGGGCACTGAAGCTTTCTTT. The full variable domain, in which reference TRBV15 and TRBJ1-1 provide the parts outside the CDR3, is DAMVIQNPRYQVTQFGKPVTLSCSQTLNHNVMYWYQQKSSQAPKLLFHYYDKDFNNEADTPDNFQSRRPNTSFCFLDIRSPGLGDTAMYLCATSRPTGGTEAFFGQGTRLTVV.

CDR3 nucleotide sequence: TGTGCCAGCATTTGGGACATGAACACCGGGGAGCTGTTTTTT. Its protein product is CASIWDMNTGELFF. The chain combines TRBV2 with TRBJ2-2; possible D gene TRBD1, 6 bases. The V end lost 7 bases, the J end lost 1 base, and 10 bases lay between the germline ends. The CDR3 extends over 14 amino acids. The germline CDR1 and CDR2 sequences are SNHLY and FYNNEI.

The chain carries TRBV19 and TRBJ2-5, with 12 nucleotides matching TRBD2. This CDR3 region has 16 residues. The ends lost 5 bases at V and 1 base at J; junction bases unmatched: 5. Germline CDR1 and CDR2: LNHDA and SQIVND (reference sequence). This CDR3 reads CASSVTSGGSQETQYF. In nucleotides, the CDR3 is TGTGCCAGTAGTGTGACTAGCGGGGGATCCCAAGAGACCCAGTACTTC.

This clone was found a few times. The chain combines TRBV11-3 with TRBJ1-1, with D possibly being TRBD1 (6 bases). CDR1 SGHNT and CDR2 YENEEA come from the germline V gene. The CDR3 totals 15 residues. Trimming took off 5 bases at V and 1 base at J, with 14 bases between the two ends. The CDR3 DNA reads as TGTGCCAGCAGCCCGGACAGTCAGCAGAACACTGAAGCTTTCTTT. This codes for CASSPDSQQNTEAFF.

The rearrangement joins TRBV6-5 to TRBJ2-7; D is perhaps TRBD2 (5 bases). Germline CDR1 and CDR2: MNHEY and SVGAGI. V was cut by 5 bases and J by 7 bases, with 15 bases left in between. This CDR3 has 13 residues. The CDR3 sequence: CASSEAFGLEQYF. The DNA of the CDR3 is TGTGCCAGCAGTGAAGCGTTTGGACTGGAGCAGTACTTC.

This sequence joins TRBV2 and TRBJ1-3, with 7 positions matching TRBD1. Per germline, CDR1 SNHLY and CDR2 FYNNEI. The length of the CDR3 is 14 residues. V dropped 8 bases and J dropped 4; count of bases not matched to a gene: 8. The CDR3 DNA follows: TGTGCCAGCCCGCCCGACAGGGAGGGAAACACCATATATTTT. Translated, it gives CASPPDREGNTIYF.

The V gene is TRBV5-1, the J gene TRBJ1-1; 9 bases map to TRBD1. This CDR3 is 15 amino acids long. V shed 4 bases, J shed 5 bases, and the junction held 9 bases outside the gene matches. Germline CDR1 reads SGHRS; CDR2 reads YFSETQ. This chain's CDR3 is CASSPQQGAITEAFF. The CDR3, as DNA: TGCGCCAGCAGCCCCCAACAGGGGGCGATTACTGAAGCTTTCTTT.

V is TRBV6-5 and J is TRBJ2-2; D possibly corresponds to TRBD2 (5 bases). Per the germline V gene, CDR1 is MNHEY and CDR2 is SVGAGI. Trimming removed 2 bases from V and 9 bases from J, with 7 bases in between. The CDR3 covers 12 residues. The CDR3 loop reads CASSYPGRELFF. The CDR3 nucleotides read TGTGCCAGCAGTTACCCCGGGAGGGAGCTGTTTTTT.

This rearrangement joins TRBV28 to TRBJ2-6, with 8 bases that match TRBD1. Trimming at V came to 11 bases and at J to 0 bases, leaving 12 bases not matched to a gene. The CDR3 has 17 residues. The germline gives CDR1 MDHEN, CDR2 SYDVKM. The CDR3 bases are TGTGCCTCACTCGGGGACAGGTCTAGCTCTGGGGCCAACGTCCTGACTTTC. Protein: CASLGDRSSSGANVLTF.

CDR3 DNA sequence: TGTGCCAGCAGCCCGACAGGGGCTGAAGCTTTCTTT. Translation: CASSPTGAEAFF. This chain uses TRBV5-4 with TRBJ1-1; 8 bases are shared with TRBD1. CDR1 is SGHNT and CDR2 is YYREEE in the germline V gene (reference sequence). This CDR3 comprises 12 residues. V was clipped by 4 bases and J by 6 bases; unmatched bases: 2.